This TCR beta chain was observed in a study of shared clonotypes between healthy human individuals. The wider study: Per donor, three plates held CD4 naive cells, three held CD4 memory, two held CD8 naive and one held CD8 memory. Study-level points and caveats: Rarefaction curves obtained for sorted subsets showed sequencing incomplete despite large depth.

Trimming took 4 bases from V and 8 from J, leaving 17 bases between them. The CDR3 spans 14 residues. Per the germline V gene, CDR1 is LNHDA and CDR2 is SQIVND (reference sequence). The naive CD8 population came from CD45RO-negative cells selected for CCR7, without terminally differentiated effector memory CD45RA+ cells. TCRdb keeps only in-frame clones here, not all; method: immunoSEQ multiplex PCR. The sample yields around 2,000,000 clones, more than 85% seen once. On this clone: What it recognizes is unknown.

The clonotype was recovered from a man aged 18 to 30 in good health. Some clones in this sample may be carry-over from other donors' samples. Sequencing was performed on naive CD8+ T cells from PBMCs. This chain joins TRBV19 and TRBJ1-2, with D possibly matching TRBD1 (5 bases). In DNA form, the CDR3 reads TGTGCCAGTAGTACGATCGGCCAAGGGGTCGGCTACACCTTC. Translated, it gives CASSTIGQGVGYTF.